This TCR beta chain was sequenced during a study of human T cells and chemical hapten exposure. Study-wide background: The sensitizing agent was 2% DPC, placed on roughly 2 cm by roughly 2 cm of upper inner arm skin.

The V gene's germline CDR1 is SGHAT and CDR2 FQNNGV. V was clipped by 5 bases and J by 0 bases, with 18 bases between them. The CDR3 spans 17 residues. TCRdb reanalysed the RACE reads using MiXCR and keeps one entry per CDR3 protein. The data hold 300,000 to 450,000 distinct CDR3 sequences, with 4.5% to 5.5% observed a single time. This clonotype was counted many times. Described time point: pre-sensitization, week 0. Treatment described: therapeutic diphenylcyclopropenone sensitization with weekly scalp DPC. The V and J genes are TRBV11-2 and TRBJ2-3, with D possibly being TRBD2 (6 bases). The sample was whole blood, taken in connection with sensitization to the hapten diphenylcyclopropenone (DPC). The sequence came from a woman aged 45-60 years with alopecia areata. Some clones in this sample may be carry-over from other donors' samples. The CDR3 nucleotides are TGTGCCAGCAGCGGACGGCAGCGGGTGATTAGCACAGATACGCAGTATTTT. Translation: CASSGRQRVISTDTQYF.